The clone carrying this T cell receptor beta chain was seen a single time. Its antigen is undetermined. J lost 3 bases, V lost 5 bases, and 5 bases had no gene match. The CDR3 has 14 amino acids. Germline V gene data show CDR1 as MDHEN and CDR2 as SYDVKM. Some clones are missing from TCRdb's copy, which holds only in-frame ones; the method was immunoSEQ multiplex PCR. The sample shows under 200,000 clones, about 89% of them seen only once. This specimen comes from a study of T cell responses to AZD1222 COVID-19 vaccine. Study summary: Analysis merged second doses at about 4 or about 12 weeks.

Study conclusions and caveats: Baseline antibody screening turned up just a handful of seropositive AZD1222 recipients. The donors showed a predominance of white British ancestry and of females, with possible underestimation of clonal diversity. Repertoires in all cases were sampled only once the peak T cell response had passed.

This rearrangement joins TRBV28 to TRBJ1-2, with 8 bases lining up with TRBD1. Sequencing used peripheral blood, obtained on day 0 of AZD1222 vaccination. The sequence was obtained from an adult in good health. Here the CDR3 reads CASSTGGIDYGYTF. In DNA form, the CDR3 reads TGTGCCAGCAGTACAGGGGGGATTGACTATGGCTACACCTTC.